Listed below are T cell receptor beta chains from one sample, sequenced in a study of CD8+ T cells in alopecia areata. Only in-frame clones appear in the TCRdb table, and some are missing; sequencing was by immunoSEQ multiplex PCR. The table records 200,000 or so clones, about three fifths of them present only once. This specimen was CD4+ T cells sorted from blood, taken at week 0. These receptors came from a human donor with alopecia areata. Each CDR3 is given with its conserved first and last residue. A D gene is named only where the DNA matches it firmly. Clone size appears in some rows only: once, few, many, or a class for an expanded clone.

CDR3 length	V gene	clone size	D gene	J gene	CDR3 protein	CDR3 DNA
15	TRBV15	.	.	TRBJ1-2	CATSSRRTALGGYTF	TGTGCCACCAGCAGCCGCCGGACAGCTCTTGGAGGCTACACCTTC
16	TRBV15	.	TRBD1	TRBJ1-2	CATSRVGGQGADGYTF	TGTGCCACCAGCAGAGTAGGAGGACAGGGTGCAGATGGCTACACCTTC
13	TRBV6-5	.	.	TRBJ1-1	CASTRFGDTEAFF	TGTGCCAGCACTCGCTTTGGGGACACTGAAGCTTTCTTT
14	TRBV2	few	.	TRBJ1-2	CASRGERTNYGYTF	TGTGCCAGCAGGGGAGAGCGTACTAACTATGGCTACACCTTC
12	TRBV4-1	.	.	TRBJ1-2	CASSQDRLGYTF	TGCGCCAGCAGCCAAGATCGGTTGGGCTACACCTTC
13	TRBV2	.	TRBD1	TRBJ1-5	CASGRQGDQPQHF	TGTGCCAGCGGGAGGCAGGGGGATCAGCCCCAGCATTTT
12	TRBV30	.	.	TRBJ1-2	CAWIHGSYGYTF	TGTGCCTGGATCCATGGCAGCTATGGCTACACCTTC
15	TRBV14	.	TRBD2	TRBJ2-4	CASSLSGGLKNIQYF	TGTGCCAGCAGCCTTAGCGGGGGGTTAAAAAACATTCAGTACTTC
15	TRBV9	.	.	TRBJ1-1	CASSARPGENTEAFF	TGTGCCAGCAGCGCCCGTCCAGGCGAGAACACTGAAGCTTTCTTT
12	TRBV30	.	.	TRBJ2-7	CAWGSSSYEQYF	TGTGCCTGGGGATCTAGCAGTTACGAGCAGTACTTC
15	TRBV9	.	.	TRBJ2-1	CASSVWEWSYNEQFF	TGTGCCAGCAGCGTTTGGGAGTGGTCCTACAATGAGCAGTTCTTC
16	TRBV9	.	TRBD2	TRBJ2-5	CASSVVVGAGRETQYF	TGTGCCAGCAGCGTAGTAGTGGGAGCGGGAAGGGAGACCCAGTACTTC
16	TRBV11-2	.	.	TRBJ2-7	CASSLASLRGNYEQYF	TGTGCCAGCAGCTTAGCCTCTCTAAGGGGGAACTACGAGCAGTACTTC
12	TRBV30	.	.	TRBJ1-4	CAWDRTNEKLFF	TGTGCCTGGGACAGGACTAATGAAAAACTGTTTTTT
18	TRBV5-4	.	TRBD2	TRBJ2-2	CASGEGGPSFANTGELFF	TGTGCCAGCGGGGAGGGAGGACCATCGTTCGCGAACACCGGGGAGCTGTTTTTT
15	TRBV5-4	.	.	TRBJ1-1	CASSLFRGAETEAFF	TGTGCCAGCAGCTTGTTTAGGGGGGCTGAGACTGAAGCTTTCTTT
15	TRBV5-1	.	.	TRBJ2-7	CASSWGEGRGHEQYF	TGCGCCAGCAGCTGGGGGGAAGGCAGGGGCCACGAGCAGTACTTC
13	TRBV18	.	.	TRBJ1-2	CASSPAGGTGYTF	TGTGCCAGCTCCCCCGCGGGAGGGACTGGCTACACCTTC
11	TRBV30	.	.	TRBJ2-1	CARSSYNEQFF	TGTGCACGCAGTTCCTACAATGAGCAGTTCTTC
17	TRBV29-1	.	TRBD2	TRBJ2-3	CSVGLWPSGGSTDTQYF	TGCAGCGTTGGTCTGTGGCCTAGCGGGGGGTCCACAGATACGCAGTATTTT
14	TRBV4-2	few	.	TRBJ2-7	CASSQALGYDEQYF	TGTGCCAGCAGCCAAGCACTAGGATACGACGAGCAGTACTTC
13	TRBV25-1	.	.	TRBJ2-7	CASSNRVVNEQYF	TGTGCCAGCAGTAACAGGGTAGTAAACGAGCAGTACTTC
13	TRBV30	.	.	TRBJ2-1	CAWRPLGANEQFF	TGTGCCTGGAGGCCCTTGGGGGCCAATGAGCAGTTCTTC
15	TRBV7-2	.	TRBD2	TRBJ2-3	CASSLFAGAIDTQYF	TGTGCCAGCAGCTTATTCGCGGGAGCAATTGATACGCAGTATTTT
16	TRBV7-8	.	.	TRBJ1-2	CASSLADPKGGYGYTF	TGTGCCAGCAGCTTAGCGGACCCAAAGGGCGGTTATGGCTACACCTTC
15	TRBV29-1	.	.	TRBJ2-2	CSVEDPGPPTGELFF	TGCAGCGTTGAAGATCCAGGACCCCCCACCGGGGAGCTGTTTTTT
16	TRBV4-1	few	.	TRBJ1-4	CASSLPGGTRGEKLFF	TGCGCCAGCAGCCTTCCGGGAGGCACCAGGGGTGAAAAACTGTTTTTT
11	TRBV29-1	once	.	TRBJ2-3	CSGGSTDTQYF	TGCAGCGGGGGGAGCACAGATACGCAGTATTTT
16	TRBV5-1	.	.	TRBJ2-1	CASSPLPGISYNEQFF	TGCGCCAGCAGCCCTCTTCCCGGGATTTCCTACAATGAGCAGTTCTTC
13	TRBV9	.	.	TRBJ1-2	CASSPRAHYGYTF	TGTGCCAGCAGCCCCAGGGCCCACTATGGCTACACCTTC
14	TRBV30	.	TRBD1	TRBJ1-5	CAWSRQGANQPQHF	TGTGCCTGGAGTCGACAGGGGGCAAATCAGCCCCAGCATTTT
15	TRBV19	.	TRBD1	TRBJ2-2	CASRGQGTNTGELFF	TGCGCCAGTAGGGGACAGGGAACGAACACCGGGGAGCTGTTTTTT
14	TRBV5-4	.	.	TRBJ2-4	CASSRKSAQNIQYF	TGTGCCAGCAGCCGTAAAAGTGCGCAAAACATTCAGTACTTC
16	TRBV30	.	.	TRBJ1-1	CAWSPRLRGKNTEAFF	TGTGCCTGGAGCCCCCGCCTCCGGGGTAAGAACACTGAAGCTTTCTTT
14	TRBV5-1	.	.	TRBJ2-7	CASSLGGLIYEQYF	TGCGCCAGCAGCCTTGGGGGACTCATCTACGAGCAGTACTTC
14	TRBV5-1	few	TRBD1	TRBJ2-1	CASQYAAGGNEQFF	TGCGCCAGCCAATATGCGGCAGGGGGCAATGAGCAGTTCTTC
12	TRBV29-1	few	.	TRBJ1-1	CSTIKGKTEAFF	TGCAGCACGATCAAGGGGAAGACTGAAGCTTTCTTT
14	TRBV10-1	few	.	TRBJ2-2	CASRVGQNTGELFF	TGCGCCAGCAGAGTCGGACAGAACACCGGGGAGCTGTTTTTT
15	TRBV6-5	.	.	TRBJ1-2	CASSYSEAGRYGYTF	TGTGCCAGCAGTTACTCCGAAGCAGGGAGGTATGGCTACACCTTC
15	TRBV4-1	few	TRBD2	TRBJ2-5	CASSQGEGHQETQYF	TGCGCCAGCAGCCAGGGGGAGGGCCATCAAGAGACCCAGTACTTC
15	TRBV6-5	.	TRBD1	TRBJ2-3	CASSYTGGGQDTQYF	TGTGCCAGCAGTTACACAGGGGGCGGTCAAGATACGCAGTATTTT
12	TRBV25-1	.	.	TRBJ2-1	CASEGSYNEQFF	TGTGCCAGCGAAGGCTCCTACAATGAGCAGTTCTTC
14	TRBV7-9	.	.	TRBJ1-2	CASSPTRWGYGYTF	TGTGCCAGCAGCCCCACCAGGTGGGGCTATGGCTACACCTTC
15	TRBV6-5	.	.	TRBJ2-7	CASSYSWGGGGEQYF	TGTGCCAGCAGTTACAGCTGGGGCGGTGGAGGCGAGCAGTACTTC
13	TRBV30	.	.	TRBJ1-5	CAWSQGRGQPQHF	TGTGCCTGGAGTCAGGGCAGGGGCCAGCCCCAGCATTTT
15	TRBV4-2	.	.	TRBJ2-7	CASSQDGQGRGEQYF	TGTGCCAGCAGCCAAGATGGGCAGGGCCGCGGCGAGCAGTACTTC
13	TRBV29-1	.	.	TRBJ2-4	CSVGLLAKNIQYF	TGCAGCGTTGGGCTCCTAGCCAAAAACATTCAGTACTTC
14	TRBV7-8	.	.	TRBJ2-3	CASTIRQVYDTQYF	TGTGCCAGCACCATTAGACAGGTTTACGATACGCAGTATTTT
13	TRBV28	.	TRBD1	TRBJ1-2	CASSSTGNYGYTF	TGTGCCAGCAGTTCGACAGGGAACTATGGCTACACCTTC
12	TRBV29-1	few	TRBD2	TRBJ2-5	CSVELGGETQYF	TGCAGCGTTGAACTCGGGGGGGAGACCCAGTACTTC
13	TRBV30	.	.	TRBJ1-6	CAWSVFGGSPLHF	TGTGCCTGGAGTGTATTTGGGGGTTCACCCCTCCACTTT
16	TRBV19	.	TRBD2	TRBJ2-1	CASSVLAGGVHNEQFF	TGTGCCAGTAGTGTACTAGCGGGAGGGGTCCACAATGAGCAGTTCTTC
15	TRBV4-1	.	.	TRBJ2-1	CASSQFAGMLNEQFF	TGCGCCAGCAGCCAATTCGCGGGAATGCTCAATGAGCAGTTCTTC
11	TRBV30	few	.	TRBJ2-3	CACRQAYTQYF	TGTGCCTGCCGACAGGCTTATACGCAGTATTTT
17	TRBV10-3	.	TRBD1	TRBJ1-5	CAISPYYPGQEAQPQHF	TGTGCCATCAGTCCTTATTACCCGGGACAGGAGGCTCAGCCCCAGCATTTT